This T cell receptor beta chain was sequenced during a study of beta chain features in type 1 diabetes. Study outcomes and limitations: Naive, central memory and Treg TCRB repertoires seemed to resemble each other more closely in patients than they did in healthy donors. When Type 1 diabetes patients were examined, their TCRB CDR3s proved moderately but significantly shorter in all four CD4+ subsets.

The V gene end was trimmed by 0 bases and the J gene end by 9 bases; junction bases not matched to a gene: 8. Germline V gives CDR1 SGHNT, CDR2 YYREEE (reference sequence). The CDR3 is made up of 16 amino acids. Since all of the isolated RNA was reverse transcribed, expressed TCRB transcripts were what got sequenced. Roughly 3.6 million reads were obtained on average from naive, central memory and regulatory T cell samples. Sequenced by immunoSEQ multiplex PCR; TCRdb stores in-frame clones only, minus some. The profile shows about 350,000 clones, roughly a fifth of them singletons. About this clone itself: Its cognate antigen is unknown.

The V and J genes are TRBV5-4 and TRBJ2-1; 11 bases line up with TRBD2. What was sequenced was naive CD4+ T cells from blood. The sequence was collected from a woman aged 18-29 years in good health. The CDR3 loop is CASSLGTSGSISEQFF. DNA of the CDR3: TGTGCCAGCAGCTTGGGTACTAGCGGGAGCATCAGTGAGCAGTTCTTC. Supplemented by reference TRBV5-4 and TRBJ2-1, the full variable domain reads ETGVTQSPTHLIKTRGQQVTLRCSSQSGHNTVSWYQQALGQGPQFIFQYYREEENGRGNFPPRFSGLQFPNYSSELNVNALELDDSALYLCASSLGTSGSISEQFFGPGTRLTVL.